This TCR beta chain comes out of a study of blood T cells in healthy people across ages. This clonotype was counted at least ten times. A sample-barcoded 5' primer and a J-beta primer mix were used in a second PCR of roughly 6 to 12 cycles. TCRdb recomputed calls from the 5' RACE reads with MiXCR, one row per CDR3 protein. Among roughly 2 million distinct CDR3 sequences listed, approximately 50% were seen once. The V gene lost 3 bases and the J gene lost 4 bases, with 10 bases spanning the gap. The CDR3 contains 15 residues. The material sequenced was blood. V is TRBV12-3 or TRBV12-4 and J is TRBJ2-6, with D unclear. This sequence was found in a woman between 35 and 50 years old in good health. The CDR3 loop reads CASSFRVAGANVLTF. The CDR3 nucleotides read TGTGCCAGCAGTTTTCGGGTAGCAGGGGCCAACGTCCTGACTTTC.